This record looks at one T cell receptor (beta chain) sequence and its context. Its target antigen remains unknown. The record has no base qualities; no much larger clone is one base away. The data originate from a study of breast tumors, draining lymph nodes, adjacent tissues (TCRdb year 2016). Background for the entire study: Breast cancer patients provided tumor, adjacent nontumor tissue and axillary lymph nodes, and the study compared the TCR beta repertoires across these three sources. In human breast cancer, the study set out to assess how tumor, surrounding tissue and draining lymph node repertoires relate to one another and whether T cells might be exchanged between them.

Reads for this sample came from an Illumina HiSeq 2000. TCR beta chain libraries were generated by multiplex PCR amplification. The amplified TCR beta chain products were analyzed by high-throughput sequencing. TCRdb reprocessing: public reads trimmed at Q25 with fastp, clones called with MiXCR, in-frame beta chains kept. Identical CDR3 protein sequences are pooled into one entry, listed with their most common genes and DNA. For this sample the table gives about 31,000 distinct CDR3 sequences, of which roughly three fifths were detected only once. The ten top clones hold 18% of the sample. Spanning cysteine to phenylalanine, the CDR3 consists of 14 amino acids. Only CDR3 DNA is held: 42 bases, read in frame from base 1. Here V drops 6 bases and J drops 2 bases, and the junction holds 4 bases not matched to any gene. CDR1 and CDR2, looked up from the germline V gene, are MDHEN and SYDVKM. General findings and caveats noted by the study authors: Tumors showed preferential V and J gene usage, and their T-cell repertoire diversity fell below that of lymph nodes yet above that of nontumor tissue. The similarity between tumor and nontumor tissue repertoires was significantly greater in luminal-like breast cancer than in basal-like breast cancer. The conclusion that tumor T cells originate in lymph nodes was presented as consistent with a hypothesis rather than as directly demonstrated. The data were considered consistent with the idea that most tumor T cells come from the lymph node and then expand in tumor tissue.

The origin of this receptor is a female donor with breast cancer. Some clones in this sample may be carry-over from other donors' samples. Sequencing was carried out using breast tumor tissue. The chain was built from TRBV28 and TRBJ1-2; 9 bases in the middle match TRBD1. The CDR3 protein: CASRPGTGNYGYTF. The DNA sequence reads TGTGCCAGCAGGCCAGGGACAGGGAACTATGGCTACACCTTC.